This record covers a single T cell receptor (beta chain). This CDR3 region has 15 residues. V was clipped by 7 bases and J by 6 bases; unmatched bases: 14. Germline V CDR1 and CDR2: SNHLY, FYNNEI. The data derive from a study of blood T cell repertoires in COVID-19. Across the whole study: Collection of acute and convalescent COVID-19 samples took place in the United States, Italy and Spain. T cells, B-cell-depleted T cells, or PBMCs supplied cDNA or gDNA.

Followed longitudinally, the Seattle patients had been enrolled during active infection. In the authors' methods: Estimation of nucleated cell counts relied on the amplification of reference gene primers. Libraries were prepared by immunoSEQ multiplex PCR; TCRdb keeps only in-frame clonotypes and omits some of them. D and trimming come from the DNA, and the V and J calls and clone size come from that table. The table records 200,000 to 250,000 clones, more than 80% of them present only once. Sample: peripheral blood. The chain carries TRBV2 and TRBJ1-1; 7 bases are a match to TRBD1. This clonotype originated in a woman of 80 years or more with COVID-19, enrolled during active disease. The chain's CDR3 is CASKRDSRERAEAFF. CDR3 coding DNA: TGTGCCAGCAAACGGGACAGCCGCGAAAGAGCTGAAGCTTTCTTT.